Each of the 12 T cell receptor beta chains below was sequenced from the same sample in a study of blood T cell repertoires in COVID-19. The protocol was immunoSEQ multiplex PCR, while the TCRdb copy is restricted to in-frame clones and leaves out a portion. The repertoire consists of approximately 80,000 clones, with about 90% occurring once and the leading ten covering roughly 1%. Specimen: peripheral blood. The receptors shown here come from a woman between 50 and 59 years old in a cohort sampled during active COVID-19.

The gene calls are TRBV6-4 and TRBJ1-2; D remains unclear. Germline-derived CDR1 and CDR2 are MRHNA and SNTAGT. Between the trimmed V and J ends, which lost 8 bases and 0 bases, there was a span of 13 bases. This CDR3 spans 14 amino acids. The CDR3 DNA reads TGTGCCAGCGGCAGTCCACCTCCTAACTATGGCTACACCTTC. Translated: CASGSPPPNYGYTF.

The chain has TRBV30 and TRBJ2-2, with D hard to call. The germline gives CDR1 GTSNPN, CDR2 SVGIG (reference sequence). The V end was cut by 2 bases, the J end by 6 bases, with 13 bases between. The CDR3 is 14 amino acids. Here the CDR3 reads CAWSPPGSSGELFF. The DNA for the CDR3 is TGTGCCTGGAGTCCTCCCGGTAGTTCCGGGGAGCTGTTTTTT.

This chain joins TRBV6-5 and TRBJ1-1; the D gene is possibly TRBD1 (5 bases). The V and J ends lost 10 bases and 1 base respectively, with 13 bases between them. Germline assignment: CDR1 MNHEY and CDR2 SVGAGI. CDR3 size: 13 residues. CDR3 residues: CATFHQGNTEAFF. The CDR3 DNA is TGTGCCACCTTTCACCAGGGGAACACTGAAGCTTTCTTT.

The genes are TRBV15 and TRBJ2-3, with D tentatively TRBD2 (6 bases). The CDR3 spans 14 residues. The germline V gene has CDR1 LNHNV and CDR2 YYDKDF (reference sequence). Trimming left V 3 bases short and J 5 bases short, with 12 bases between. The CDR3 coding sequence is TGTGCCACCAGCAGCGGAGGAGGGAAAGATACGCAGTATTTT. This codes for CATSSGGGKDTQYF.

The genes are TRBV19 and TRBJ1-1; 9 bases map to TRBD1. Germline trimming cut 6 bases from V and 3 bases from J; bases unmatched to any gene: 8. The length of the CDR3 is 15 residues. Germline values: CDR1 LNHDA, CDR2 SQIVND (reference sequence). This CDR3 is CASREGTGLYTEAFF. The CDR3 bases are TGTGCCAGTAGGGAGGGGACAGGGTTGTACACTGAAGCTTTCTTT.

The CDR3, as DNA: TGTGCCAGTACCGGGTCGGGGGGCTACAATGAGCAGTTCTTC. It codes for CASTGSGGYNEQFF. The rearrangement joins TRBV19 to TRBJ2-1; TRBD2 matches at 7 bases. V gave up 7 bases and J gave up 3 bases; unmatched junction bases: 6. The germline V gene encodes CDR1 LNHDA and CDR2 SQIVND (reference sequence). The CDR3 runs 14 residues. Looking up the rest from reference TRBV19 and TRBJ2-1 gives the full variable domain: DGGITQSPKYLFRKEGQNVTLSCEQNLNHDAMYWYRQDPGQGLRLIYYSQIVNDFQKGDIAEGYSVSREKKESFPLTVTSAQKNPTAFYLCASTGSGGYNEQFFGPGTRLTVL.

This chain uses TRBV10-3 with TRBJ2-7; D is perhaps TRBD2 (5 bases). CDR1 ENHRY and CDR2 SYGVKD come from the germline V gene. The CDR3 consists of 15 residues. Trimming shortened V by 3 bases and J by 3 bases, and 15 bases separated the two germline ends. DNA for the CDR3: TGTGCCATCAGTGAAGATCCCAGGAGGTTCTACGAGCAGTACTTC. Translation: CAISEDPRRFYEQYF.

The chain recombines TRBV14 with TRBJ2-7; the D is unclear. The V end was cut by 0 bases, the J end by 3 bases, with 6 bases between. Looked up from germline, CDR1 is SGHDN and CDR2 is FVKESK. This CDR3 has 13 residues. The CDR3 reads CASSQERIYEQYF. Here the CDR3 DNA reads TGTGCCAGCAGCCAAGAGCGGATCTACGAGCAGTACTTC.

V gene TRBV6-6 combines with J gene TRBJ1-2, with D tentatively TRBD1 (6 bases). The CDR3 runs to 13 residues. Germline V gene data show CDR1 as MNHNY and CDR2 as SVGAGI (reference sequence). Trimming left V 8 bases short and J 7 bases short, with 17 bases between. The chain's CDR3 is CASEQGGRGGYTF. The CDR3 nucleotides read TGTGCCAGCGAACAGGGTGGGCGAGGTGGCTACACCTTC.

As DNA, the CDR3 is TGTGCCAGTAGTTCCGCGGGACTAGCTAAGGAGCAGTACTTC. Amino acids: CASSSAGLAKEQYF. The genes are TRBV19 and TRBJ2-7; the match to TRBD2 covers 9 bases. V shed 5 bases, J shed 7 bases, and the junction held 9 bases outside the gene matches. The germline V gene has CDR1 LNHDA and CDR2 SQIVND (reference sequence). This CDR3 is built from 14 residues.

The V gene is TRBV5-1, the J gene TRBJ1-1; no firm D call. This CDR3 is 14 amino acids long. Germline-derived CDR1 and CDR2 are SGHRS and YFSETQ. The ends were cut back, 1 base at V and 6 bases at J, with 13 bases in the middle. The CDR3 spells CASSLRVSAAEAFF. DNA of the CDR3: TGCGCCAGCAGCTTGCGAGTCTCGGCGGCTGAAGCTTTCTTT. The whole variable domain, filled in from reference TRBV5-1 and TRBJ1-1, reads KAGVTQTPRYLIKTRGQQVTLSCSPISGHRSVSWYQQTPGQGLQFLFEYFSETQRNKGNFPGRFSGRQFSNSRSEMNVSTLELGDSALYLCASSLRVSAAEAFFGQGTRLTVV.

This chain connects TRBV5-1 to TRBJ1-1; tentative D call: TRBD1 (5 bases). V was clipped by 3 bases and J by 3 bases, with 12 bases between them. This CDR3 is built from 14 residues. CDR1 and CDR2 from the germline V gene are SGHRS and YFSETQ. CDR3 region: CASSSQQGYTEAFF. The CDR3 DNA reads TGCGCCAGCAGCTCCCAGCAGGGATACACTGAAGCTTTCTTT.